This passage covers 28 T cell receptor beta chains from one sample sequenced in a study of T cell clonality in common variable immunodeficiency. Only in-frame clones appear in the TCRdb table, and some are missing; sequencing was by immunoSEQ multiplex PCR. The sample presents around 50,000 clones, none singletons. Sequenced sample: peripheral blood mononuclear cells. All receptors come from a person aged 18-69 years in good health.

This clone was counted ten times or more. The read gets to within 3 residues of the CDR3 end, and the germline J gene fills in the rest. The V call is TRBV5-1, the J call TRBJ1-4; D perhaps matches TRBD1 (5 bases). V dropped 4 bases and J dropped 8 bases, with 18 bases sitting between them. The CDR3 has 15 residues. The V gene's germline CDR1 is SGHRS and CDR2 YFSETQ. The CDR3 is CASSPGDLGGEKLFF. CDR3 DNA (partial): TGCGCCAGCAGCCCGGGGGACCTCGGCGGGGAAAAA.

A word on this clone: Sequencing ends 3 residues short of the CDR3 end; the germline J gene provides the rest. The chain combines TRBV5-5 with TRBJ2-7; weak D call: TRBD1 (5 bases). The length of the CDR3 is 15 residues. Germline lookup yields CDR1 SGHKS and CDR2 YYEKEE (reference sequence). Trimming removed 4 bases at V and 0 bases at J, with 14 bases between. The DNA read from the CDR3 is TGTGCCAGCAGCCCGACGGACATTAGCTCCTACGAG. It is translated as CASSPTDISSYE. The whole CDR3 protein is CASSPTDISSYEQYF. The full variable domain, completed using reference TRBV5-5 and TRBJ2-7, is DAGVTQSPTHLIKTRGQQVTLRCSPISGHKSVSWYQQVLGQGPQFIFQYYEKEERGRGNFPDRFSARQFPNYSSELNVNALLLGDSALYLCASSPTDISSYEQYFGPGTRLTVT.

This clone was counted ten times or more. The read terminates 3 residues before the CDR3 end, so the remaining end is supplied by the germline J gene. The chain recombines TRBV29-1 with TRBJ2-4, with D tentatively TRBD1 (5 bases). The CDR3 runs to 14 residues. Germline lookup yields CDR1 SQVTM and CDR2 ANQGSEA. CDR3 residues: CSVDHSAGLNGQYF. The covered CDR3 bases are TGCAGCGTGGACCACTCCGCAGGGCTCAATGGT.

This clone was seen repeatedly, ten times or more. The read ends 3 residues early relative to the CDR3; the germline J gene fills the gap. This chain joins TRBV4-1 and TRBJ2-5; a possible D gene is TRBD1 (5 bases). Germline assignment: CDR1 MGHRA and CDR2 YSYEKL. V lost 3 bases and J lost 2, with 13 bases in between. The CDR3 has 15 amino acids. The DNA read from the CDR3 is TGCGCCAGCAGCCAGAACGACAGAAAACAAGAGACC. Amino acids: CASSQNDRKQET. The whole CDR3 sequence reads CASSQNDRKQETQYF.

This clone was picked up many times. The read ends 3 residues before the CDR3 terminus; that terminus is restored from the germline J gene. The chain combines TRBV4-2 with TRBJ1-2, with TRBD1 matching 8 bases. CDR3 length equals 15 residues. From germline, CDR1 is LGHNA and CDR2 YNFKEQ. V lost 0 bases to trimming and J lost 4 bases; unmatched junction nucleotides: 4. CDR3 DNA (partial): TGTGCCAGCAGCCAAGATTCCACAGGGGGCTATGGC. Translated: CASSQDSTGGYG. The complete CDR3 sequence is CASSQDSTGGYGYTF.

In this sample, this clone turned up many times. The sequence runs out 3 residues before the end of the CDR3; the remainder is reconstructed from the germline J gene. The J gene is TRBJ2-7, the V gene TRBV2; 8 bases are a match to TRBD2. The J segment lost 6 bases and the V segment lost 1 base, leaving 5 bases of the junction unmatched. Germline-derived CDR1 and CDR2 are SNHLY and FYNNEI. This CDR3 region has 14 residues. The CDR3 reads CASSEVRGAGEQYF. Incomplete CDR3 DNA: TGTGCCAGCAGTGAAGTGCGGGGGGCCGGCGAG.

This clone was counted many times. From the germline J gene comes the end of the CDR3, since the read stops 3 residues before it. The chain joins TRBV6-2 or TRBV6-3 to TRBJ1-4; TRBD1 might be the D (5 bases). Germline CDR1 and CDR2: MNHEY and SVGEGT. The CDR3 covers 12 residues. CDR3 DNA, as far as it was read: TGTGCCAGCAGTCCCGGGGGGGTCGGA. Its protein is CASSPGGVG. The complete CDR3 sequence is CASSPGGVGLFF.

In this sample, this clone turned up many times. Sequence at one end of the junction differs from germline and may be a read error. Incomplete CDR3 DNA: TGCGCCAGCAGCCAAGATCAGAGCACAGATACG. It codes for CASSQDQSTDT. The CDR3 in full is CASSQDQSTDTQYF. The J gene is TRBJ2-3, the V gene TRBV4-2; D unresolved. The read finishes 3 residues shy of the CDR3 end, and the germline J gene is used to complete it. The CDR3 loop spans 14 amino acids. CDR1 is LGHNA, CDR2 YNFKEQ, per germline.

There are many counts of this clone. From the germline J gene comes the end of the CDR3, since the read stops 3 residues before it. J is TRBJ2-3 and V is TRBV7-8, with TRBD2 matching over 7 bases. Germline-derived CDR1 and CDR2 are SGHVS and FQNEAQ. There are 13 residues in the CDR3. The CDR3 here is CASSFGTIRTQYF. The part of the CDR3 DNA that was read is TGTGCCAGCAGCTTCGGGACTATCAGGACG.

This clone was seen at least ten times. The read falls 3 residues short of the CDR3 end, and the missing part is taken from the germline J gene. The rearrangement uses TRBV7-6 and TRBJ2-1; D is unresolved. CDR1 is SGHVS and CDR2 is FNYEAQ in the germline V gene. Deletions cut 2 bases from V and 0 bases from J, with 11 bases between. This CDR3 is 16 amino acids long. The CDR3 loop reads CASSLSLESSYNEQFF. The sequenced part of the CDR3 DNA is TGTGCCAGCAGCTTAAGTCTAGAGAGCTCCTACAATGAG. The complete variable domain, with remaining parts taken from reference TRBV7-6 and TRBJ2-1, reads GAGVSQSPRYKVTKRGQDVALRCDPISGHVSLYWYRQALGQGPEFLTYFNYEAQQDKSGLPNDRFSAERPEGSISTLTIQRTEQRDSAMYRCASSLSLESSYNEQFFGPGTRLTVL.

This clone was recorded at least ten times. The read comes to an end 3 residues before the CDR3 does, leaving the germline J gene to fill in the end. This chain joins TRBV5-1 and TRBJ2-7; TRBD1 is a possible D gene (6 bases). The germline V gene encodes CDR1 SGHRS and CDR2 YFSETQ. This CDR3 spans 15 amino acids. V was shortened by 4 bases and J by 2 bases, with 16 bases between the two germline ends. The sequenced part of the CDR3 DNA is TGCGCCAGCAGCCCTACCTCTGGGACACCCTACGAG. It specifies CASSPTSGTPYE. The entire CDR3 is CASSPTSGTPYEQYF.

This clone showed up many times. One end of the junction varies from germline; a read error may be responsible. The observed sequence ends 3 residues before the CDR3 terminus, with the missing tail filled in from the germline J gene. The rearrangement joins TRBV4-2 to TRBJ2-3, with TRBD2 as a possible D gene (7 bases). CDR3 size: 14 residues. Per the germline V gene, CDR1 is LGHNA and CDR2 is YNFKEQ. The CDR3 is CASSVSGGRETQYF. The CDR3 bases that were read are TGCGCCAGCAGTGTTTCGGGGGGCCGAGAGACG.

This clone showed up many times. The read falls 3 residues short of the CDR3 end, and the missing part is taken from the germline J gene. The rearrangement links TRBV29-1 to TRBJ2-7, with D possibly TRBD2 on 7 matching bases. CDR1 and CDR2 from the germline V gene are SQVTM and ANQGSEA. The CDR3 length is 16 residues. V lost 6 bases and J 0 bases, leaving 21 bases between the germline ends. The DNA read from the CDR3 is TGCAGCGTGGGGGGGCAGGGAAAGGCTAGCTCCTACGAG. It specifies CSVGGQGKASSYE. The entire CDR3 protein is CSVGGQGKASSYEQYF.

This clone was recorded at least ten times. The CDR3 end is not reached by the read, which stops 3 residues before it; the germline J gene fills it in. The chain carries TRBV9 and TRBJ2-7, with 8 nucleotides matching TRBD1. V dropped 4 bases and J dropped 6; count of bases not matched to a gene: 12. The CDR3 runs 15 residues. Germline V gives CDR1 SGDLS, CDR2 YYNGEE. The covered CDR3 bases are TGTGCCAGCAGCACCTTGGGGGCAGGGGGCGGCGAG. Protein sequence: CASSTLGAGGGE. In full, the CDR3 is CASSTLGAGGGEQYF.

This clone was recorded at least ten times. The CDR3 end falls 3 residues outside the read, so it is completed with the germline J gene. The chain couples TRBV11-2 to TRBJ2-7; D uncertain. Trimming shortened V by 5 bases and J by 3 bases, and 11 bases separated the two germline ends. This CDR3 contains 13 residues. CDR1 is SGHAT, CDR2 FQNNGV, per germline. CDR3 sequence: CASSLTENYEQYF. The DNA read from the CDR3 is TGTGCCAGCAGCCTAACAGAGAACTACGAG.

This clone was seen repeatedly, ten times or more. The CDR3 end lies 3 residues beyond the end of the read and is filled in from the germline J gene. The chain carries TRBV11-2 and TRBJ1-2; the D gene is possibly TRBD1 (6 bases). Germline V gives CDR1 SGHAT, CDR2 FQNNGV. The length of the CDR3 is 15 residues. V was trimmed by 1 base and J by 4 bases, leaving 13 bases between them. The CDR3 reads CASSLGQGMIYGYTF. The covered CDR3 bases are TGTGCCAGCAGCTTAGGGCAGGGGATGATCTATGGC.

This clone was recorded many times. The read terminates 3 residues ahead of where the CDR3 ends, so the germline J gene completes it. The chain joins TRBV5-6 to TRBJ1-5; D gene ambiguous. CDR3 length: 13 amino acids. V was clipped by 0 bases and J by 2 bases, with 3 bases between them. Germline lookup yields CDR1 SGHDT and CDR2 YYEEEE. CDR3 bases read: TGTGCCAGCAGCTTGGCTGGCAATCAGCCC. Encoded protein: CASSLAGNQP. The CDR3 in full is CASSLAGNQPQHF.

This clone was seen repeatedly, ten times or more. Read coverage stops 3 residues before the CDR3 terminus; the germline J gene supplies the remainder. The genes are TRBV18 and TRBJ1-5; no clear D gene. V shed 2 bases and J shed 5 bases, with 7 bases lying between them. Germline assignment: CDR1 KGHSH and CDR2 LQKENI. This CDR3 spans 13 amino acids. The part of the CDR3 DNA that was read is TGTGCCAGCTCACCAACAACCTATCAGCCC. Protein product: CASSPTTYQP. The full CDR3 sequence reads CASSPTTYQPQHF.

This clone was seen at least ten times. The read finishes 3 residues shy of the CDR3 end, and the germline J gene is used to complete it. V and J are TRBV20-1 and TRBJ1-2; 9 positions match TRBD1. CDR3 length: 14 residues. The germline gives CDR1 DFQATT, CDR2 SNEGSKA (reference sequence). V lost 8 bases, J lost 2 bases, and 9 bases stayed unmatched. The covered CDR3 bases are TGCAGTTTCGCCCCACAGGGGGCAAACTATGGC. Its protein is CSFAPQGANYG. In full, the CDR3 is CSFAPQGANYGYTF.

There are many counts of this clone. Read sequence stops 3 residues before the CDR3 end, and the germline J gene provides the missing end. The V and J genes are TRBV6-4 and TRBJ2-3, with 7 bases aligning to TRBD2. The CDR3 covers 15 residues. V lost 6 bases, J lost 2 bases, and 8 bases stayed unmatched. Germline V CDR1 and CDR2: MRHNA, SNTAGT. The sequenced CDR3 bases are TGTGCCAGCAGCCATAAGCGGGAAAACACAGATACG. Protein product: CASSHKRENTDT. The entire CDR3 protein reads CASSHKRENTDTQYF.

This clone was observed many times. The covered CDR3 bases are TGTGCCAGCAGCTTGGGGAGACAGGGCTACAATGAG. Its protein is CASSLGRQGYNE. The entire CDR3 sequence reads CASSLGRQGYNEQFF. This chain uses TRBV7-2 with TRBJ2-1; 7 bases fit TRBD1. With the read ending 3 residues before the CDR3 end, the germline J gene is used to fill in that end. The junction had 5 bases not matched to a gene; V was cut back by 3 bases and J by 3 bases. The CDR3 length is 15 residues. Germline-derived CDR1 and CDR2 are SGHTA and FQGNSA.

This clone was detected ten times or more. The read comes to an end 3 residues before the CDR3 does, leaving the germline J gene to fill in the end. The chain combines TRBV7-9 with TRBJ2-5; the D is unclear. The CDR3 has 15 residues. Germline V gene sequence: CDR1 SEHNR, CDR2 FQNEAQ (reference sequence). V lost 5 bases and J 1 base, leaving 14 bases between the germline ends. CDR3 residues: CASSPTAQVQETQYF. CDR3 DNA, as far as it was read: TGTGCCAGCAGCCCGACGGCCCAGGTCCAAGAGACC.

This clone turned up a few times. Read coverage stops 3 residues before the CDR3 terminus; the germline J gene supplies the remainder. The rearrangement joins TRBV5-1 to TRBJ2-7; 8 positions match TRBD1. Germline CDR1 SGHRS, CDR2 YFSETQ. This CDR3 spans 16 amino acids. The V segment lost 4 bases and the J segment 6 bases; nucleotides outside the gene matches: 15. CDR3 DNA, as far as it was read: TGCGCCAGCAGCAGCGATCAGGGGGCGCCTCACGGCGAG. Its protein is CASSSDQGAPHGE. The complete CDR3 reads CASSSDQGAPHGEQYF.

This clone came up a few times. CDR3 amino acids: CASSPQGAGRGQPQHF. Incomplete CDR3 DNA: TGTGCCAGCTCACCACAGGGGGCAGGGAGAGGTCAGCCC. The rearrangement uses TRBV18 and TRBJ1-5; 7 positions match TRBD1. From the germline J gene comes the end of the CDR3, since the read stops 3 residues before it. This CDR3 is built from 16 residues. Looked up from germline, CDR1 is KGHSH and CDR2 is LQKENI. V shed 1 base, J shed 6 bases, and the junction held 9 bases outside the gene matches.

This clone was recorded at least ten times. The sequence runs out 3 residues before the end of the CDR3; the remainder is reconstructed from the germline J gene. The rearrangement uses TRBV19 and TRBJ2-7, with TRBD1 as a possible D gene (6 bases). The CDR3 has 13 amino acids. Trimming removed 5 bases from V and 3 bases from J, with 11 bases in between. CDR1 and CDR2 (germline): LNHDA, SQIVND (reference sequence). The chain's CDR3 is CASSSLQGYEQYF. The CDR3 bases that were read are TGTGCCAGTAGTTCCCTACAGGGCTACGAG. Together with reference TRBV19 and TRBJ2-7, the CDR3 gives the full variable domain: DGGITQSPKYLFRKEGQNVTLSCEQNLNHDAMYWYRQDPGQGLRLIYYSQIVNDFQKGDIAEGYSVSREKKESFPLTVTSAQKNPTAFYLCASSSLQGYEQYFGPGTRLTVT.

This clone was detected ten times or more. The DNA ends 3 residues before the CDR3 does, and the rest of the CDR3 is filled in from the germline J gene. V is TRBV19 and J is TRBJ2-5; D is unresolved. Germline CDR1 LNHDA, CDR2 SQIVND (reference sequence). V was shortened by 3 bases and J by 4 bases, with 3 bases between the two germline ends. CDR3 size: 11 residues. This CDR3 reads CASSMRETQYF. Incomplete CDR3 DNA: TGTGCCAGTAGTATGCGAGAGACC.

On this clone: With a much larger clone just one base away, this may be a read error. The CDR3 protein is CASSSPAEAGASNQPQYF. The part of the CDR3 DNA that was read is TGTGCCAGTAGTTCACCCGCCGAGGCAGGAGCTAGCAATCAGCCG. The chain joins TRBV19 to TRBJ2-3; TRBD2 is a possible D gene (5 bases). The DNA ends 3 residues before the CDR3 does, and the rest of the CDR3 is filled in from the germline J gene. The V gene's germline CDR1 is LNHDA and CDR2 SQIVND (reference sequence). The CDR3 is 18 residues long.

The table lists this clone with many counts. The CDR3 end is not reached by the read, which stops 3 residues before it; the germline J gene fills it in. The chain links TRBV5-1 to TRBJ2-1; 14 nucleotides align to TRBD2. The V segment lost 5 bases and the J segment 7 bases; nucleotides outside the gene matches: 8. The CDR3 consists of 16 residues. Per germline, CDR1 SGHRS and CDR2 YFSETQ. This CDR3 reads CASRSSTSGGANEQFF. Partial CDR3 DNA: TGCGCCAGCAGGTCCTCGACTAGCGGGGGGGCAAATGAG.